These 22 T cell receptor beta chains came from one sample sequenced in a study of blood T cell repertoires in COVID-19. Generated by immunoSEQ multiplex PCR, the TCRdb table keeps only in-frame clones and is missing some. The sample consists of some 150,000 clones, about 89% of them appearing once. Sequencing input: peripheral blood. The receptors were gathered from a man aged 55 to 70 with active or convalescent COVID-19.

This sequence joins TRBV5-1 and TRBJ2-7; 8 positions match TRBD1. The germline gives CDR1 SGHRS, CDR2 YFSETQ. This CDR3 is built from 14 residues. V lost 4 bases and J lost 5; bases outside the gene matches: 8. CDR3 region: CASSGGQAFHEQYF. CDR3 nucleotide sequence: TGCGCCAGCAGCGGGGGACAGGCATTCCACGAGCAGTACTTC.

The count of this clone is one. This chain uses TRBV3-1 (or the pseudogene TRBV3-2) with TRBJ2-3; TRBD1 matches at 10 bases. Germline-derived CDR1 and CDR2 are LGHDT and YNNKEL (reference sequence). V was pared by 4 bases and J by 3 bases, with 7 bases of the junction left unmatched. The CDR3 length is 16 residues. CDR3 DNA: TGTGCCAGCAGCCCCTCCGGGACAGGGGTAACAGATACGCAGTATTTT. Translating gives CASSPSGTGVTDTQYF.

The J gene is TRBJ1-2, the V gene TRBV3-1 (or the pseudogene TRBV3-2); D may be TRBD1 (6 bases). Germline V gene lookup returns CDR1 LGHDT and CDR2 YNNKEL (reference sequence). The germline V and J ends were trimmed by 0 bases and 5 bases, with 10 bases remaining between them. This CDR3 has 14 residues. CDR3 DNA sequence: TGTGCCAGCAGCCAAGACGGTACAGGGTATGGCTACACCTTC. Amino acids: CASSQDGTGYGYTF.

The chain carries TRBV5-4 and TRBJ1-1; the D gene is possibly TRBD1 (5 bases). The CDR3 length is 14 residues. The germline V gene has CDR1 SGHNT and CDR2 YYREEE (reference sequence). V lost 4 bases, J lost 5 bases, and 15 bases lay in between. The CDR3 loop reads CASSPWDGGTEAFF. CDR3 sequence (DNA): TGTGCCAGCAGCCCTTGGGACGGGGGTACTGAAGCTTTCTTT.

V usage is TRBV6-4 and J usage is TRBJ1-4; D ambiguous. Between the trimmed V and J ends, which lost 5 bases and 8 bases, there was a span of 15 bases. Germline V CDR1 and CDR2: MRHNA, SNTAGT. This CDR3 contains 14 residues. The DNA of the CDR3 is TGTGCCAGCAGTCGGGAACCTACGGGGGAAAAACTGTTTTTT. Translated, it gives CASSREPTGEKLFF.

This rearrangement joins TRBV11-2 to TRBJ2-1; weak D call: TRBD2 (6 bases). With 5 bases removed from V and 10 bases from J, the gap between germline ends came to 24 bases. This CDR3 spans 16 amino acids. The germline gives CDR1 SGHAT, CDR2 FQNNGV. CDR3 nucleotides: TGTGCCAGCAGCCCCCCGGGGACTGGGGCTTCTCGGGAGCAGTTCTTC. Encoded protein: CASSPPGTGASREQFF.

This CDR3 is CASSLVVTGNEKLFF. CDR3 coding DNA: TGTGCCAGCAGCTTAGTGGTGACAGGGAATGAAAAACTGTTTTTT. The genes are TRBV7-9 and TRBJ1-4; 7 bases match TRBD1. V was clipped by 1 base and J by 5 bases; unmatched bases: 4. CDR1 SEHNR and CDR2 FQNEAQ come from the germline V gene (reference sequence). There are 15 residues in the CDR3.

The chain is built from TRBV7-3 and TRBJ1-6; 8 bases are shared with TRBD1. Looked up from germline, CDR1 is SGHTA and CDR2 is FQGTGA. CDR3 length: 14 amino acids. With V trimmed by 2 bases and J by 7 bases, 1 base remained unmatched. The CDR3 loop reads CASSLSGGNSPLHF. In DNA, the CDR3 is TGTGCCAGCAGCTTATCAGGGGGCAATTCACCCCTCCACTTT.

The rearrangement links TRBV6-6 to TRBJ2-7, with D possibly TRBD2 on 6 matching bases. CDR1 is MNHNY and CDR2 is SVGAGI in the germline V gene (reference sequence). The CDR3 is 16 residues long. V lost 0 bases, J lost 1 base, and 13 bases lay in between. The CDR3 region has the DNA TGTGCCAGCAGTTACTCCGCCCGGGGACTTTCCTACGAGCAGTACTTC. As protein: CASSYSARGLSYEQYF.

V gene TRBV19 combines with J gene TRBJ1-2, with 7 nucleotides matching TRBD1. Germline-derived CDR1 and CDR2 are LNHDA and SQIVND (reference sequence). V was clipped by 6 bases and J by 8 bases; unmatched bases: 12. The CDR3 has 14 residues. The CDR3 nucleotides are TGTGCCAGTAGACTTGTACCAGGGGGAAAGGGCTACACCTTC. Its translation: CASRLVPGGKGYTF.

V is TRBV19 and J is TRBJ1-1; D is perhaps TRBD1 (5 bases). The V end was cut by 5 bases, the J end by 5 bases, with 15 bases between. CDR1 and CDR2 (germline): LNHDA, SQIVND (reference sequence). There are 14 residues in the CDR3. CDR3 amino acids: CASSPAGIRTEAFF. The CDR3 coding sequence is TGTGCCAGTAGTCCCGCAGGGATTCGTACTGAAGCTTTCTTT.

The rearrangement links TRBV7-2 to TRBJ2-3; 7 positions match TRBD2. Germline CDR1 is SGHTA and CDR2 is FQGNSA. Germline trimming cut 1 base from V and 4 bases from J; bases unmatched to any gene: 2. This CDR3 spans 14 amino acids. CDR3 residues: CASSLGGGPDTQYF. DNA for the CDR3: TGTGCCAGCAGCTTAGGGGGGGGACCAGATACGCAGTATTTT.

The table lists this clone with a few counts. This sequence joins TRBV29-1 and TRBJ1-1; weak D call: TRBD1 (5 bases). This CDR3 is built from 13 residues. V shed 4 bases and J shed 0 bases, with 9 bases lying between them. Germline loops: CDR1 SQVTM, CDR2 ANQGSEA. DNA of the CDR3: TGCAGCGTTGCCGACAGATTGAACACTGAAGCTTTCTTT. It yields the protein CSVADRLNTEAFF.

The DNA of the CDR3 is TGTGCCAGCAGCCTCCTCGCGGGGCCTCAAGAGACCCAGTACTTC. Translation gives CASSLLAGPQETQYF. This chain uses TRBV7-3 with TRBJ2-5; tentative D call: TRBD2 (6 bases). Trimming pared 5 bases from V and 2 bases from J, leaving 15 bases between. Germline CDR1 reads SGHTA; CDR2 reads FQGTGA. The CDR3 loop spans 15 amino acids. The full variable domain, completed using reference TRBV7-3 and TRBJ2-5, is GAGVSQTPSNKVTEKGKYVELRCDPISGHTALYWYRQSLGQGPEFLIYFQGTGAADDSGLPNDRFFAVRPEGSVSTLKIQRTERGDSAVYLCASSLLAGPQETQYFGPGTRLLVL.

V and J are TRBV30 and TRBJ1-1, with a weak D call TRBD1 (5 bases). Germline V gene lookup returns CDR1 GTSNPN and CDR2 SVGIG (reference sequence). This CDR3 has 13 residues. Trimming left V 1 base short and J 4 bases short, with 10 bases between. CDR3 sequence reads: CAWSAGGGTEAFF. The CDR3 nucleotides read TGTGCCTGGAGTGCGGGGGGGGGCACTGAAGCTTTCTTT.

J is TRBJ2-1 and V is TRBV5-1; 10 bases are a match to TRBD2. The V segment lost 4 bases and the J segment 5 bases; nucleotides outside the gene matches: 6. CDR3 size: 15 residues. CDR1 SGHRS and CDR2 YFSETQ come from the germline V gene. CDR3 amino acids: CASSRTSGTDNEQFF. DNA for the CDR3: TGCGCCAGCAGCCGTACTAGCGGGACAGACAATGAGCAGTTCTTC.

This sequence joins TRBV6-5 and TRBJ2-1, with 10 bases matching TRBD1. Losses at the gene ends were 7 bases for V and 6 bases for J; bases not matched to a gene: 3. This CDR3 is built from 13 residues. Germline values: CDR1 MNHEY, CDR2 SVGAGI. In DNA, the CDR3 is TGTGCCAGCACGGGACAGGGGATCAATGAGCAGTTCTTC. Its protein product is CASTGQGINEQFF.

There are a few counts of this clone. The V gene is TRBV4-2, the J gene TRBJ2-3; TRBD1 might be the D (5 bases). Germline-derived CDR1 and CDR2 are LGHNA and YNFKEQ. This CDR3 comprises 13 residues. V was trimmed by 4 bases and J by 4 bases, leaving 9 bases between them. The CDR3 here is CASSPKGADTQYF. The CDR3, as DNA: TGTGCCAGCAGCCCCAAAGGGGCAGATACGCAGTATTTT.

J is TRBJ2-1 and V is TRBV6-2 or TRBV6-3, with D uncertain. The CDR3 contains 13 residues. Trimming took off 0 bases at V and 6 bases at J, with 6 bases between the two ends. Germline V gene lookup returns CDR1 MNHEY and CDR2 SVGEGT. CDR3 amino acids: CASSYSFGNEQFF. The DNA for the CDR3 is TGTGCCAGCAGTTACTCGTTCGGCAATGAGCAGTTCTTC.

This chain links TRBV7-3 with TRBJ2-7; D perhaps matches TRBD1 (6 bases). Trimming removed 5 bases at V and 4 bases at J, with 18 bases between. Germline assignment: CDR1 SGHTA and CDR2 FQGTGA. The CDR3 extends over 15 amino acids. The CDR3 bases are TGTGCCAGCAGCCCCCGCCATGAACAGGGATACGAGCAGTACTTC. Protein: CASSPRHEQGYEQYF.

The gene calls are TRBV5-1 and TRBJ2-7, with a tentative D call TRBD1 (5 bases). Germline loops: CDR1 SGHRS, CDR2 YFSETQ. Trimming took off 3 bases at V and 5 bases at J, with 9 bases between the two ends. This CDR3 region has 12 residues. In DNA form, the CDR3 reads TGCGCCAGCAGCTCCGACAGCCACGAGCAGTACTTC. Translation: CASSSDSHEQYF.

This clone appeared a few times. V is TRBV19 and J is TRBJ1-5; D is possibly TRBD1 (5 bases). Trimming took off 3 bases at V and 6 bases at J, with 12 bases between the two ends. CDR1 and CDR2 from the germline V gene are LNHDA and SQIVND (reference sequence). The CDR3 is 14 residues long. For the CDR3, the DNA is TGTGCCAGTAGTATGGGAGGGGCCCCTCAGCCCCAGCATTTT. Protein sequence: CASSMGGAPQPQHF.